Listed below are T cell receptor beta chains from one sample, sequenced in a study of Tregs in tolerant kidney transplant recipients. Assay used: immunoSEQ multiplex PCR; TCRdb lists only in-frame clones, some missing. The table has fewer than 100,000 clones, less than 95% seen once. The sequencing here drew on Tregs from blood, taken before the transplant. All receptors derive from a human donor who received a combined kidney and bone marrow transplant. Each CDR3 is given with its conserved first and last residue. The D gene is left open where the match is weak.

CDR3 DNA,CDR3 protein,J gene,V gene,D gene
TGCAGTGCCAGCCAAGAGACCCAGTACTTC,CSASQETQYF,TRBJ2-5,TRBV20-1,NA
TGTGCCAGCAGCTCCCGGGACTCGTACACCGGGGAGCTGTTTTTT,CASSSRDSYTGELFF,TRBJ2-2,TRBV11-2,NA
TGTGCCAGCAGTTCCCTCGGTTACAGGGGGGGCACCGGGGAGCTGTTTTTT,CASSSLGYRGGTGELFF,TRBJ2-2,TRBV28,NA
TGTGCCAGCAGTTCCCTTAACAGATACGAGCAGTACTTC,CASSSLNRYEQYF,TRBJ2-7,TRBV28,NA
TGTGCCAGCAGTGAGGAGGGACTAGCGGGACTCTACAATGAGCAGTTCTTC,CASSEEGLAGLYNEQFF,TRBJ2-1,TRBV25-1,TRBD2
TGTGCCAGCAGCCGCTTAGTTACCGGCAGCGCAACTAATGAAAAACTGTTTTTT,CASSRLVTGSATNEKLFF,TRBJ1-4,TRBV7-8,NA
TGTGCCAGCAGCCCGCCTCGGGTAGAAGAACTACTGGGGACCCAGTACTTC,CASSPPRVEELLGTQYF,TRBJ2-5,TRBV21-1,NA
TGTGCCAGCAGCAGGTCACCCGGTCGGGCCTACGAGCAGTACTTC,CASSRSPGRAYEQYF,TRBJ2-7,TRBV21-1,NA
TGTGCCAGCAGCTTAGTTGGGGACAGGGTACCCTACGAGCAGTACTTC,CASSLVGDRVPYEQYF,TRBJ2-7,TRBV13,TRBD1
TGTGCCAGCTCACCGACACAGGGCCAAGTCGAGCAGTACTTC,CASSPTQGQVEQYF,TRBJ2-7,TRBV18,NA
TGTGCCAGCAGCGTAACTGCGAGGTCCTACGAGCAGTACTTC,CASSVTARSYEQYF,TRBJ2-7,TRBV9,NA
TGTGCCAGCAGCTTAGGTGCGGGGACCGGGGAGCTGTTTTTT,CASSLGAGTGELFF,TRBJ2-2,TRBV7-8,NA
TGCGCCAGCAGCCAAGATCAGCGGGGGCATCAGCCCCAGCATTTT,CASSQDQRGHQPQHF,TRBJ1-5,TRBV4-1,NA
TGTGCCAGCAGTGAGTTGGGAGGGGGCAGTACTGAAGCTTTCTTT,CASSELGGGSTEAFF,TRBJ1-1,TRBV2,TRBD1
TGTGCCAGCAGTTACGCAGCAGGGGGTTTAGCTTTCTTT,CASSYAAGGLAFF,TRBJ1-1,TRBV6-5,TRBD1
TGTGCCAGCAGTTTAGTGGGGGCGGACGGCTACACCTTC,CASSLVGADGYTF,TRBJ1-2,TRBV27,NA
TGTGCCAGCAGCTCGACCCACGCGAACACTGAAGCTTTCTTT,CASSSTHANTEAFF,TRBJ1-1,TRBV6-1,NA
TGTGCCATCAGTGCGGCGTCTAGCGGGACAGATACGCAGTATTTT,CAISAASSGTDTQYF,TRBJ2-3,TRBV10-3,TRBD2
TGTGCCAGTACAAGGGGGCTAGAAGCTGGAAACACCATATATTTT,CASTRGLEAGNTIYF,TRBJ1-3,TRBV28,TRBD1
TGTGCCAGCAGCTTGCCTGGGGGGTCGCAAGAGACCCAGTACTTC,CASSLPGGSQETQYF,TRBJ2-5,TRBV5-4,NA